This paragraph covers one T cell receptor (beta chain) sequence. In the source study's methods: Amplification of reference gene primers was used by the study to estimate nucleated cell counts. Libraries were prepared by immunoSEQ multiplex PCR; TCRdb keeps only in-frame clonotypes and omits some of them. D and trimming come from the DNA, and the V and J calls and clone size come from that table. This table has 250,000 to 400,000 clones, 90% appearing once. This record belongs to a study of blood T cell repertoires in COVID-19. The CDR3 totals 13 residues. From germline, CDR1 is SGHNT and CDR2 YENEEA. V lost 3 bases and J 4 bases, leaving 8 bases between the germline ends. Recruits, aged about 18 to 95 years, lived in about two dozen US areas. In Cohort 3, a recovered donor had either two negative PCRs, clearance, or symptom resolution.

The rearrangement links TRBV11-3 to TRBJ2-3; D is undetermined. Sequencing was performed on PBMCs or T cells enriched from blood (not recorded which). This clonotype originated in a man between 60 and 70 years old who had recovered from COVID-19. CDR3 nucleotides: TGTGCCAGCAGCTTTAATGTCGCAGATACGCAGTATTTT. Amino acid sequence: CASSFNVADTQYF.